What follows is one T cell receptor beta chain and its context. Clones were sequenced by immunoSEQ multiplex PCR, and TCRdb holds only the in-frame ones, with some missing. The sample includes approximately 90,000 clones, approximately 90% of them seen just once. This sample is part of a study of T cell changes during pregnancy in multiple sclerosis. The TCR was taken from a female donor with multiple sclerosis, enrolled in a pregnancy study. Material: peripheral blood, obtained before pregnancy.

CDR3 DNA: TGTGCCAGCAGTTTATGGGGGCGATCAGAGACCCAGTACTTC. Translation gives CASSLWGRSETQYF. The rearrangement links TRBV27 to TRBJ2-5, with a weak D call TRBD1 (6 bases). Deletions cut 1 base from V and 4 bases from J, with 10 bases between. Germline CDR1 reads MNHEY; CDR2 reads SMNVEV (reference sequence). The CDR3 totals 14 residues.